Presented here are 11 T cell receptor beta chains from one specimen sequenced in a study of beta chain features in type 1 diabetes. The isolated RNA, all of it, was reverse transcribed, so expressed TCRB transcripts were what got sequenced. Generated by immunoSEQ multiplex PCR, the TCRdb table keeps only in-frame clones and is missing some. The sample shows 300,000 to 450,000 clones, less than 20% of them seen only once. Sequencing input: naive CD4+ T cells from blood. The receptors shown here come from a woman between 18 and 29 years old in good health.

This clone occurred a few times. The chain links TRBV29-1 to TRBJ1-5; no firm D call. The V gene lost 6 bases and the J gene lost 2 bases, with 11 bases spanning the gap. This CDR3 has 13 residues. CDR1 is SQVTM, CDR2 ANQGSEA, per germline. Here the CDR3 DNA reads TGCAGCGTCCTATCCGGGGGCAATCAGCCCCAGCATTTT. As protein: CSVLSGGNQPQHF.

J is TRBJ2-3 and V is TRBV4-3; 7 bases align to TRBD2. This CDR3 is 14 amino acids long. V gave up 4 bases and J gave up 1 base; unmatched junction bases: 2. CDR1 and CDR2 (germline): LGHNA, YSLEER. CDR3 sequence (DNA): TGCGCCAGCAGCCTAAGCGGGGGCACAGATACGCAGTATTTT. Protein sequence: CASSLSGGTDTQYF.

This chain connects TRBV7-2 to TRBJ2-7; 7 nucleotides line up with TRBD1. Trimming took 2 bases from V and 2 from J; bases not matched to a gene: 3. The CDR3 runs to 14 residues. CDR1 SGHTA and CDR2 FQGNSA come from the germline V gene. Here the CDR3 DNA reads TGTGCCAGCAGCTTACTGGGACAGACCTACGAGCAGTACTTC. This gives the protein CASSLLGQTYEQYF. The full variable domain, in which reference TRBV7-2 and TRBJ2-7 provide the parts outside the CDR3, is GAGVSQSPSNKVTEKGKDVELRCDPISGHTALYWYRQSLGQGLEFLIYFQGNSAPDKSGLPSDRFSAERTGGSVSTLTIQRTQQEDSAVYLCASSLLGQTYEQYFGPGTRLTVT.

This chain links TRBV30 with TRBJ1-1; 9 bases are shared with TRBD1. After removal of 3 bases from V and 9 bases from J, the junction contained 5 bases not matched to a gene. From germline, CDR1 is GTSNPN and CDR2 SVGIG (reference sequence). This CDR3 spans 12 amino acids. In DNA, the CDR3 is TGTGCCTGGAGGCCGGGACAGGGAAAAGCTTTCTTT. This encodes CAWRPGQGKAFF.

This chain joins TRBV30 and TRBJ1-3, with D unresolved. V lost 5 bases to trimming and J lost 0 bases, with 5 bases between them. The CDR3 extends over 12 amino acids. Germline values: CDR1 GTSNPN, CDR2 SVGIG (reference sequence). Here the CDR3 DNA reads TGTGCCTGGGACATCTCTGGAAACACCATATATTTT. It is translated as CAWDISGNTIYF.

This clone has only a few counts. The chain recombines TRBV5-1 with TRBJ2-3; a weak D match, TRBD2 (6 bases). V lost 4 bases, J lost 8 bases, and 17 bases lay in between. The length of the CDR3 is 14 residues. Germline V gene lookup returns CDR1 SGHRS and CDR2 YFSETQ. The CDR3 loop reads CASSGGILKSTQYF. The DNA of the CDR3 is TGCGCCAGCAGCGGGGGGATCTTGAAGTCTACGCAGTATTTT. Complete variable domain (other parts from reference TRBV5-1 and TRBJ2-3): KAGVTQTPRYLIKTRGQQVTLSCSPISGHRSVSWYQQTPGQGLQFLFEYFSETQRNKGNFPGRFSGRQFSNSRSEMNVSTLELGDSALYLCASSGGILKSTQYFGPGTRLTVL.

This clone was recorded a few times. The CDR3 DNA reads TGCAGCGTCCAACCCCCAGTCTCGGATACGCAGTATTTT. Translation gives CSVQPPVSDTQYF. The chain joins TRBV29-1 to TRBJ2-3; D is unclear. Trimming pared 6 bases from V and 6 bases from J, leaving 16 bases between. CDR3 length equals 13 residues. Germline lookup yields CDR1 SQVTM and CDR2 ANQGSEA.

DNA of the CDR3: TGTGCCAGCAGTTACAAGTATCTAGCGGAGAACACTGAAGCTTTCTTT. It encodes CASSYKYLAENTEAFF. The chain combines TRBV6-5 with TRBJ1-1; D is ambiguous. The V gene's germline CDR1 is MNHEY and CDR2 SVGAGI. V lost 2 bases, J lost 1 base, and 14 bases lay in between. The CDR3 contains 16 residues.

The chain couples TRBV29-1 to TRBJ2-2, with D possibly being TRBD1 (6 bases). Per germline, CDR1 SQVTM and CDR2 ANQGSEA. With 0 bases removed from V and 3 bases from J, the gap between germline ends came to 14 bases. The CDR3 is made up of 16 amino acids. CDR3 loop: CSVEDQARGHTGELFF. The CDR3 DNA reads TGCAGCGTTGAAGATCAAGCCAGGGGCCACACCGGGGAGCTGTTTTTT.

The J gene is TRBJ1-1, the V gene TRBV5-1; 9 nucleotides line up with TRBD1. J was trimmed by 4 bases and V by 4 bases; bases with no gene match: 8. The CDR3 runs to 15 residues. Germline CDR1 reads SGHRS; CDR2 reads YFSETQ. In nucleotides, the CDR3 is TGCGCCAGCAGCCCCGGGACAGGGCTCGGCACTGAAGCTTTCTTT. Residues: CASSPGTGLGTEAFF. Using reference TRBV5-1 and TRBJ1-1 for the parts outside the CDR3, the full variable domain is KAGVTQTPRYLIKTRGQQVTLSCSPISGHRSVSWYQQTPGQGLQFLFEYFSETQRNKGNFPGRFSGRQFSNSRSEMNVSTLELGDSALYLCASSPGTGLGTEAFFGQGTRLTVV.

The V gene is TRBV9, the J gene TRBJ2-1; 7 nucleotides align to TRBD2. The CDR3 has 17 amino acids. CDR1 is SGDLS and CDR2 is YYNGEE in the germline V gene. V dropped 0 bases and J dropped 7; count of bases not matched to a gene: 13. The CDR3 spells CASSVGLGTGGYNEQFF. The CDR3 nucleotides are TGTGCCAGCAGCGTAGGATTAGGAACGGGAGGTTATAATGAGCAGTTCTTC.